The 18 T cell receptor beta chains reported below all come from one sample, sequenced in a study of naive and memory T cell subsets. Both TRBC1 and TRBC2 were covered by a beta constant-region primer of two equimolar oligonucleotides. TCRdb itself ran the UMI-ligation and nested PCR reads through MiXCR, one entry per CDR3 protein. The sample shows 77,000 or so distinct CDR3 sequences, under 15% of them seen only once. The sequenced sample was central memory CD4+ T cells from blood. Every receptor here comes from a human donor in good health.

The table lists this clonotype with many counts. The chain is built from TRBV5-1 and TRBJ2-7, with TRBD2 matching over 7 bases. CDR1 and CDR2 (germline): SGHRS, YFSETQ. After removal of 7 bases from V and 0 bases from J, the junction contained 7 bases not matched to a gene. The CDR3 length is 14 residues. The CDR3 sequence: CASRGETFSYEQYF. CDR3 coding DNA: TGCGCCAGCCGGGGGGAGACCTTCTCCTACGAGCAGTACTTC.

There are a few counts of this clonotype. The chain has TRBV7-9 and TRBJ2-1, with D hard to call. Per germline, CDR1 SEHNR and CDR2 FQNEAQ (reference sequence). The ends were cut back, 3 bases at V and 14 bases at J, with 17 bases in the middle. The CDR3 covers 13 residues. The CDR3 sequence: CASSFVLSEGEFF. The CDR3 region has the DNA TGTGCCAGCAGCTTCGTTCTTTCGGAAGGAGAGTTCTTC.

J is TRBJ2-5 and V is TRBV7-2, with TRBD1 identical over 7 bases. With V trimmed by 1 base and J by 5 bases, 4 bases remained unmatched. The CDR3 length is 14 residues. Germline CDR1 SGHTA, CDR2 FQGNSA. The CDR3 is CASSLGRRGETQYF. As DNA, the CDR3 is TGTGCCAGCAGCTTAGGCCGCAGGGGGGAGACCCAGTACTTC.

This clonotype was seen more than once but under ten times. This rearrangement joins TRBV6-1 to TRBJ2-3, with no clear D. The V gene lost 11 bases and the J gene lost 1 base, with 16 bases spanning the gap. Germline CDR1 and CDR2: MNHNS and SASEGT. The CDR3 loop spans 14 amino acids. The CDR3 is CAVRGEVGTDTQYF. CDR3 DNA sequence: TGTGCCGTCCGAGGCGAGGTCGGCACAGATACGCAGTATTTT.

This clonotype was observed a few times. CDR3 sequence (DNA): TGCAGTGTCCCAACCGAGTACAATGAGCAGTTCTTC. Encoded protein: CSVPTEYNEQFF. The chain has TRBV20-1 and TRBJ2-1; no reliable D call. The germline V gene encodes CDR1 DFQATT and CDR2 SNEGSKA (reference sequence). Trimming shortened V by 7 bases and J by 4 bases, and 11 bases separated the two germline ends. The CDR3 spans 12 residues.

This clonotype was seen at least ten times. The chain couples TRBV20-1 to TRBJ1-6, with D unclear. The germline gives CDR1 DFQATT, CDR2 SNEGSKA (reference sequence). V lost 1 base, J lost 0 bases, and 13 bases lay in between. The CDR3 runs 17 residues. The CDR3 protein is CSARVRLMSSYNSPLHF. CDR3 nucleotide sequence: TGCAGTGCTAGAGTGCGGCTGATGAGCTCCTATAATTCACCCCTCCACTTT.

This clonotype was seen only a few times. The rearrangement links TRBV15 to TRBJ1-2; D not resolved. V was pared by 3 bases and J by 8 bases, with 10 bases between. Germline CDR1 reads LNHNV; CDR2 reads YYDKDF (reference sequence). The CDR3 runs to 12 residues. The CDR3 spells CATSSETRGYTF. Here the CDR3 DNA reads TGTGCCACCAGCAGCGAGACTAGAGGCTACACCTTC.

This clonotype was seen repeatedly, ten times or more. The chain uses TRBV2 and TRBJ2-7, with no clear D. This CDR3 is built from 12 residues. With 8 bases removed from V and 0 bases from J, the gap between germline ends came to 8 bases. CDR1 is SNHLY and CDR2 is FYNNEI in the germline V gene. The DNA of the CDR3 is TGTGCCAGCCGAGGTAACTCCTACGAGCAGTACTTC. Its protein product is CASRGNSYEQYF.

This clonotype was counted ten times or more. J is TRBJ2-1 and V is TRBV14; TRBD2 agrees at 10 bases. Germline V gene data show CDR1 as SGHDN and CDR2 as FVKESK. V was clipped by 4 bases and J by 9 bases; unmatched bases: 12. This CDR3 region has 16 residues. The CDR3 DNA reads TGTGCCAGCAGCCGTACGGGACTAGCGAATTGGGGTGAGCAGTTCTTC. Translation gives CASSRTGLANWGEQFF.

This clonotype appeared many times. This chain uses TRBV10-3 with TRBJ1-6; maybe TRBD1 (5 bases). This CDR3 is built from 14 residues. Trimming cost V 4 bases and J 9 bases, with 13 bases left between them. Germline V CDR1 and CDR2: ENHRY, SYGVKD. CDR3 protein: CAISVEGTGSPLHF. The CDR3 nucleotides are TGTGCCATCAGTGTTGAGGGGACCGGTTCACCCCTCCACTTT.

The chain couples TRBV18 to TRBJ2-6, with TRBD1 identical over 9 bases. With 0 bases clipped from V and 2 bases from J, the junction kept 5 bases outside the gene matches. The CDR3 extends over 18 amino acids. Germline V CDR1 and CDR2: KGHSH, LQKENI. CDR3 amino acids: CASSPPGQGWTGANVLTF. For the CDR3, the DNA is TGTGCCAGCTCACCACCGGGACAGGGCTGGACTGGGGCCAACGTCCTGACTTTC.

This clonotype came up a few times. This chain connects TRBV3-1 to TRBJ2-7, with a possible D match to TRBD2 (6 bases). CDR1 and CDR2 from the germline V gene are LGHDT and YNNKEL (reference sequence). The CDR3 has 14 residues. The germline V and J ends were trimmed by 4 bases and 0 bases, with 10 bases remaining between them. As DNA, the CDR3 is TGTGCCAGCAGCCCGGGACTCCTCTCCTACGAGCAGTACTTC. This sequence encodes CASSPGLLSYEQYF.

A few counts support this clonotype. The chain couples TRBV6-5 to TRBJ1-2, with a possible D match to TRBD1 (5 bases). This CDR3 comprises 13 residues. In germline, CDR1 is MNHEY, CDR2 SVGAGI. The V end was cut by 4 bases, the J end by 3 bases, with 9 bases between. CDR3 loop: CASSFDSYYGYTF. The CDR3 DNA follows: TGTGCCAGCAGTTTCGACAGCTACTATGGCTACACCTTC.

The rearrangement uses TRBV29-1 and TRBJ2-2, with 8 bases lining up with TRBD1. Trimming cost V 6 bases and J 0 bases; bases outside gene matches: 3. The germline V gene encodes CDR1 SQVTM and CDR2 ANQGSEA. The CDR3 runs to 14 residues. CDR3 region: CSVMTGANTGELFF. In DNA, the CDR3 is TGCAGCGTCATGACAGGGGCGAACACCGGGGAGCTGTTTTTT.

The rearrangement joins TRBV7-9 to TRBJ1-4, with D unclear. The germline V gene encodes CDR1 SEHNR and CDR2 FQNEAQ (reference sequence). The CDR3 has 16 amino acids. V was clipped by 5 bases and J by 2 bases, with 15 bases between them. In DNA form, the CDR3 reads TGTGCCAGCAGCCGTCCTTCAGGAGGGACTAATGAAAAACTGTTTTTT. Translation: CASSRPSGGTNEKLFF.

V and J are TRBV2 and TRBJ2-1, with D perhaps assigned TRBD1 or TRBD2 (5 bases each). V shed 8 bases and J shed 10 bases, with 18 bases lying between them. The V gene's germline CDR1 is SNHLY and CDR2 FYNNEI. The CDR3 is made up of 13 amino acids. CDR3 sequence: CASGLATHREQFF. The CDR3, as DNA: TGTGCCAGCGGGTTAGCGACTCACAGGGAGCAGTTCTTC.

This clonotype was observed a handful of times. V and J are TRBV24-1 and TRBJ2-2; TRBD2 aligns across 8 bases. The CDR3 runs 13 residues. Germline lookup yields CDR1 KGHDR and CDR2 SFDVKD. Unmatched junction bases numbered 5, after V lost 8 bases and J lost 7 bases. The CDR3 region has the DNA TGTGCCACCACCGCACGGGAGGGCGGGGAGCTGTTTTTT. It codes for CATTAREGGELFF.

The table lists this clonotype with many counts. The rearrangement uses TRBV7-2 and TRBJ2-1; possible D gene TRBD2, 5 bases. CDR1 and CDR2 (germline): SGHTA, FQGNSA. V was cut by 5 bases and J by 12 bases, with 14 bases left in between. CDR3 length: 12 residues. The CDR3 spells CASSPTRERQFF. In DNA, the CDR3 is TGTGCCAGCAGCCCAACCCGGGAACGGCAGTTCTTC.